Listed below are T cell receptor beta chains from one sample, sequenced in a study of blood T cell repertoires in COVID-19. TCRdb's table, derived via immunoSEQ multiplex PCR, lists solely in-frame clones and lacks some. The sample contains roughly 140,000 clones, approximately 90% of which appear only once. The sample consisted of peripheral blood. These TCRs come from a woman of 80 years or more with acute or convalescent COVID-19. Both conserved end residues are part of each CDR3. The D gene is left open where the match is weak. Rows give clone size only sometimes, using once, few, many, or a class for an expanded clone.

clone_size,d_call,j_call,v_call,cdr3_nt,cdr3_aa
NA,NA,TRBJ1-1,TRBV19,TGTGCCAGTAGCGACACCTTGAACACTGAAGCTTTCTTT,CASSDTLNTEAFF
once,NA,TRBJ2-6,TRBV7-3,TGTGCCAGCAGCTTAGACGGGGGAGCTGGGGCCAACGTCCTGACTTTC,CASSLDGGAGANVLTF
NA,NA,TRBJ1-2,TRBV6-1,TGTGCCAGCAGTGAAGGTGAGGGAGGCTACACCTTC,CASSEGEGGYTF
once,NA,TRBJ2-7,TRBV7-9,TGTGCCAGCAGCTTATCCCCCAGCTCCTACGAGCAGTACTTC,CASSLSPSSYEQYF
once,NA,TRBJ2-1,TRBV2,TGTGCCAGCAGTGTTCAGGGGTCCTACAATGAGCAGTTCTTC,CASSVQGSYNEQFF
NA,NA,TRBJ2-2,TRBV27,TGTGCCAGTAAGGGACACCCCGCGAACACCGGGGAGCTGTTTTTT,CASKGHPANTGELFF
once,TRBD1,TRBJ2-2,TRBV6-5,TGTGCCAGCAATCCAGGGGGTGCGGGCACCGGGGAGCTGTTTTTT,CASNPGGAGTGELFF
NA,TRBD1,TRBJ1-2,TRBV25-1,TGTGCCAGCAGTATTTACGGGACAGCTATGGGCTACACCTTC,CASSIYGTAMGYTF
NA,NA,TRBJ1-1,TRBV2,TGTGCCAGCAGTGTGGGGGGAATGAACACTGAAGCTTTCTTT,CASSVGGMNTEAFF
once,TRBD1,TRBJ2-5,TRBV2,TGTGCCAGCAGTCGACAGGGGACCCAGTACTTC,CASSRQGTQYF
NA,NA,TRBJ2-3,TRBV12-3/TRBV12-4,TGTGCCAGCAGTTTAACTCACACAGATACGCAGTATTTT,CASSLTHTDTQYF
once,NA,TRBJ1-2,TRBV7-3,TGTGCCAGCAGCTTAAATTCTGGGGGGGACTATGGCTACACCTTC,CASSLNSGGDYGYTF
NA,NA,TRBJ1-1,TRBV3-1/TRBV3-2,TGTGCCAGCAGCCAAGAGAACAGTATTGGTGCTTTCTTT,CASSQENSIGAFF
NA,NA,TRBJ1-5,TRBV7-9,TGTGCCAGCAGTCCGGCCGGAGGGGTAAGACAGCCCCAGCATTTT,CASSPAGGVRQPQHF
NA,NA,TRBJ1-1,TRBV5-1,TGCGCCAGCAGCTTGTTGGGGACAAAGAACACTGAAGCTTTCTTT,CASSLLGTKNTEAFF
NA,NA,TRBJ1-1,TRBV30,TGTGCCTGGTGCCGAGGCCTAAACACTGAAGCTTTCTTT,CAWCRGLNTEAFF
NA,NA,TRBJ1-1,TRBV18,TGTGCCAGCTCACCTGGAGCCGCGAACACTGAAGCTTTCTTT,CASSPGAANTEAFF
NA,NA,TRBJ1-4,TRBV29-1,TGCAGCGTCACAGATTCTAATGAAAAACTGTTTTTT,CSVTDSNEKLFF
once,NA,TRBJ1-5,TRBV6-2/TRBV6-3,TGTGCCAGCAGTTACCTCGTACAGAGTCAGCCCCAGCATTTT,CASSYLVQSQPQHF
NA,NA,TRBJ2-7,TRBV10-2,TGCGCCAGCAGTGACCCCCTAGTTTACGAGCAGTACTTC,CASSDPLVYEQYF
NA,TRBD1,TRBJ1-2,TRBV2,TGTGCCAGCAGTTCCATAAAGGGACAGGGGGCTGGGGCTGATGGCTACACCTTC,CASSSIKGQGAGADGYTF
NA,NA,TRBJ1-6,TRBV4-1,TGCGCCAGCAGGCGGGGGGCGGCCTATAATTCACCCCTCCACTTT,CASRRGAAYNSPLHF
few,TRBD1,TRBJ2-2,TRBV4-2,TGTGCCAGCAGCCAGGAAAAGACAGGGGTGGCCGGGGAGCTGTTTTTT,CASSQEKTGVAGELFF
few,NA,TRBJ1-2,TRBV19,TGTGCCAGTAGTACCGGGCAGGGCAGGGGCTACACCTTC,CASSTGQGRGYTF